The clone carrying this TCR beta chain was found many times. Unique molecular identifiers were used to barcode this TCRbeta library. TCRdb itself ran the PCR reads through MiXCR, one entry per CDR3 protein. The sample has hundreds of thousands of distinct CDR3 sequences, around 14% seen once; the top ten hold 0.79%. The V end was cut by 1 base, the J end by 0 bases, with 12 bases between. Germline V gene data show CDR1 as DFQATT and CDR2 as SNEGSKA (reference sequence). The CDR3 loop spans 15 amino acids. The data were taken from a study of T-cell reconstitution after alpha-beta-depleted transplantation in children.

The TCR comes from a girl aged 2 to 9 with congenital amegakaryocytic thrombocytopenia, due to receive a stem cell transplant. The rearrangement joins TRBV20-1 to TRBJ1-2; D remains ambiguous. The material was PBMCs, obtained before TCRalphabeta/CD19-depleted stem cell transplant. CDR3 coding DNA: TGCAGTGCTAGAGGGGCCGGGAGAACTAACTATGGCTACACCTTC. This translates into CSARGAGRTNYGYTF.